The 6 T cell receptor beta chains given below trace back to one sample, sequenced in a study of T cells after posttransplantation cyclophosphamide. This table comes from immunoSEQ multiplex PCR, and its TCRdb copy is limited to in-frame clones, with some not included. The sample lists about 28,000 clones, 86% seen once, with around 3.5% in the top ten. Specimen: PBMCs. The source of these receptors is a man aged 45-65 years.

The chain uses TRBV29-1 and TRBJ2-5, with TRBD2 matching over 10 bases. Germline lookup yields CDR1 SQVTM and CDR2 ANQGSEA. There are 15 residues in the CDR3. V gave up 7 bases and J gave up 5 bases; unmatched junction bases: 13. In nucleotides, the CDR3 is TGCAGCGGTAGGGGAAGAGCGGGAGGGAGGGAGACCCAGTACTTC. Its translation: CSGRGRAGGRETQYF. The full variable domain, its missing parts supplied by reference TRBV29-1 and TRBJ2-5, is SAVISQKPSRDICQRGTSLTIQCQVDSQVTMMFWYRQQPGQSLTLIATANQGSEATYESGFVIDKFPISRPNLTFSTLTVSNMSPEDSSIYLCSGRGRAGGRETQYFGPGTRLLVL.

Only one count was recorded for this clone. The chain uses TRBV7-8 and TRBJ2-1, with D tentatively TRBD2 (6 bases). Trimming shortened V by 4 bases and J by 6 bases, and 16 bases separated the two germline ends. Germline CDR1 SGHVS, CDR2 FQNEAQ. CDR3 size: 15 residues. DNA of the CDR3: TGTGCCAGCAGCTCGCGCCGACTAGTGAGCAATGAGCAGTTCTTC. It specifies CASSSRRLVSNEQFF.

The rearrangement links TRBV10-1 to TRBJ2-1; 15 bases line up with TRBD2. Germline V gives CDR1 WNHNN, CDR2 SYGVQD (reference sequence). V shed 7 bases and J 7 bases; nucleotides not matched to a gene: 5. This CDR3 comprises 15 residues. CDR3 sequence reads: CASNSGTSGRNEQFF. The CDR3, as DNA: TGCGCCAGCAACTCCGGGACTAGCGGGAGGAATGAGCAGTTCTTC.

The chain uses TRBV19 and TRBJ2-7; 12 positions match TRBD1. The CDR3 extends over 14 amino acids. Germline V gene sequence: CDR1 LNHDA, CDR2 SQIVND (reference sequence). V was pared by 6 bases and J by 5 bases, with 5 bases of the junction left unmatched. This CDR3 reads CASSPGTGGHEQYF. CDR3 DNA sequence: TGTGCCAGTAGCCCCGGGACAGGGGGCCACGAGCAGTACTTC.

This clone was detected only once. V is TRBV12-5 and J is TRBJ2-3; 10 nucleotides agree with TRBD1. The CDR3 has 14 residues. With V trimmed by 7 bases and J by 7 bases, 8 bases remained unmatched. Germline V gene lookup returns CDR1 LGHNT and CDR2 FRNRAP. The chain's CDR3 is CASALTGGGNTQYF. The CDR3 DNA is TGTGCTAGTGCCCTGACAGGGGGCGGGAATACGCAGTATTTT.

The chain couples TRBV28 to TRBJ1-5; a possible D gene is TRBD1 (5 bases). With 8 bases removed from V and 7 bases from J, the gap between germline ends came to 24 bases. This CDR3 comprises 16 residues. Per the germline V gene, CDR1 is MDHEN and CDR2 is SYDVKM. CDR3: CASGLRDYRAKQPQHF. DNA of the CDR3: TGTGCCAGCGGATTGCGGGACTACCGGGCAAAACAGCCCCAGCATTTT.